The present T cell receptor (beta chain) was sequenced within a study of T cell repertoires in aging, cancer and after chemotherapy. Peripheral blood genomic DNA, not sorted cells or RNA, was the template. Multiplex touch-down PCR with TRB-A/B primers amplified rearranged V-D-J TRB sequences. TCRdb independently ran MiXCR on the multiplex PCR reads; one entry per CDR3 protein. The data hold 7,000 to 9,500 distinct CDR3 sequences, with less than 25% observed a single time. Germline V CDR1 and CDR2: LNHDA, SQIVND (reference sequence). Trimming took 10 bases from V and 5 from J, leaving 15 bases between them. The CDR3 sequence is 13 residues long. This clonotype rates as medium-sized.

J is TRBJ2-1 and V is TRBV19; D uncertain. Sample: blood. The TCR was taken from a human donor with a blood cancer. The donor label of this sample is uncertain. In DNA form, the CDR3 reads TGTGCCACAAATGGGCACAGCGACAATGAGCAGTTCTTC. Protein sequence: CATNGHSDNEQFF.